This T cell receptor (beta chain) derives from a study of blood T cell repertoires in COVID-19. At the level of the study: From the United States, Italy and Spain came samples of acute and convalescent COVID-19.

CDR1 is SGHKS, CDR2 YYEKEE, per germline (reference sequence). CDR3 size: 15 residues. Deletions cut 0 bases from V and 1 base from J, with 9 bases between. Sequencing used immunoSEQ multiplex PCR; TCRdb keeps in-frame clones, though not all of them. This table holds 110,000 or so clones, roughly nine tenths found once. This TCR derives from a human donor in a cohort sampled during active COVID-19. The chain has TRBV5-5 and TRBJ2-3, with D possibly being TRBD2 (5 bases). The sample taken for sequencing was peripheral blood. The chain's CDR3 is CASSLASGGTDTQYF. CDR3 DNA sequence: TGTGCCAGCAGCTTGGCCAGCGGAGGCACAGATACGCAGTATTTT.